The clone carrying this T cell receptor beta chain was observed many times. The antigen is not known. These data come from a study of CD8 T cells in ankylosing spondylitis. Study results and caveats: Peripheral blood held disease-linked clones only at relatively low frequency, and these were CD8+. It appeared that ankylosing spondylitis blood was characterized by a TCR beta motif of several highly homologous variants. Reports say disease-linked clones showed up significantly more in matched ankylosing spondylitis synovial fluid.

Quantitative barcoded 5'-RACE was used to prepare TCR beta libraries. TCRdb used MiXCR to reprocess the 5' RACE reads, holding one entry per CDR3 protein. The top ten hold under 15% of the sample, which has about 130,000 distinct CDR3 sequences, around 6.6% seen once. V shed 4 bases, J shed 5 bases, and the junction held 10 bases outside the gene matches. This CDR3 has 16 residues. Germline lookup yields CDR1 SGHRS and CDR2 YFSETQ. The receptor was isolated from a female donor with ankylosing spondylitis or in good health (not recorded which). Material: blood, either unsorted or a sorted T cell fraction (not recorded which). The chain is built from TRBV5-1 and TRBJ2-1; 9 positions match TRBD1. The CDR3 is CASSRAGTGFDNEQFF. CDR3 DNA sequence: TGCGCCAGCAGCAGAGCCGGGACAGGGTTTGACAATGAGCAGTTCTTC.